This TCR beta chain comes out of a study of cytomegalovirus exposure and HLA in healthy donors. Trimming took off 3 bases at V and 5 bases at J, with 13 bases between the two ends. The V gene's germline CDR1 is ENHRY and CDR2 SYGVKD. The CDR3 covers 14 residues. About this clone: Its specificity is unknown.

The PCR was carried out with 60 Vbeta primers and 13 Jbeta primers. Data came from immunoSEQ multiplex PCR; TCRdb stores just in-frame clones and leaves some out. The sample includes around 170,000 clones, around 80% of them seen just once. Study findings and constraints: It was shown in a later analysis that HLA-associated TCR beta chains were more clonally expanded than other, equally common chains. Fewer N-insertions than the approximately 700-donor mean were reportedly shown by an Asian-associated ancestry cluster in a later analysis.

The rearrangement links TRBV10-3 to TRBJ1-2, with D perhaps matching TRBD1 (5 bases). Input material: PBMCs. This clonotype was obtained from a man between 18 and 29 years old in good health and CMV-seronegative. The CDR3 region has the DNA TGTGCCATCAGTGAATTGGGGGGAGGGTATGGCTACACCTTC. This codes for CAISELGGGYGYTF.